Listed below are T cell receptor beta chains from one sample, sequenced in a study of immune evolution from preneoplasia to lung adenocarcinoma. Assay: immunoSEQ multiplex PCR; the TCRdb copy retains only in-frame clones and omits some. The sample lists around 4,000 clones, 65% to 90% occurring once. Input material: FFPE minimally invasive lung adenocarcinoma tissue. The receptors come from a person in their sixties or seventies with lung adenocarcinoma. The CDR3 runs from the conserved cysteine through the conserved F or W. Each record gives: clone size, D gene, J gene, V gene, CDR3 DNA, CDR3 protein. A D gene is named only where the DNA matches it firmly. The listing skips clone size in some rows; elsewhere it reads once, few, many or a size class.

. | . | TRBJ1-1 | TRBV5-4 | TGTGCCAGCAGCTCCATGATGGACCATGAAGCTTTCTTT | CASSSMMDHEAFF
. | . | TRBJ2-7 | TRBV7-8 | TGTGCCAGCAGCTTAGGTGGAGGCGAGCAGTACTTC | CASSLGGGEQYF
few | TRBD2 | TRBJ2-3 | TRBV6-6 | TGTGCCAGCAGTTACCCAAGCGGGAACGGCACAGATACGCAGTATTTT | CASSYPSGNGTDTQYF
. | TRBD1 | TRBJ1-5 | TRBV12-5 | TGTGCTAGTGTCATGACAGGGGAAATCGGCAATCAGCCCCAGCATTTT | CASVMTGEIGNQPQHF
. | . | TRBJ2-3 | TRBV29-1 | TGCAGCGTCGGCCGGCTGTCGACGGTAGGACTCACAGATACGCAGTATTTT | CSVGRLSTVGLTDTQYF
. | TRBD1 | TRBJ1-2 | TRBV28 | TGTGCCAGCAGTGCCCTAGACAGGGGGAACTATGGCTACACCTTC | CASSALDRGNYGYTF
. | . | TRBJ1-2 | TRBV19 | TGTGCCAGTACGGGGCCCTACTATGGCTACACCTTC | CASTGPYYGYTF
few | TRBD1 | TRBJ1-1 | TRBV28 | TGTGCCAGCAGTAAAGGGGGCTGGGGAACTGAAGCTTTCTTT | CASSKGGWGTEAFF
once | TRBD2 | TRBJ2-1 | TRBV7-8 | TGTGCCAGCAGCTTCCGGACTAGCGGGAGTGGCAATGAGCAGTTCTTC | CASSFRTSGSGNEQFF
. | . | TRBJ2-5 | TRBV11-2 | TGTGCCAGCAGCTACGGACAAGAGACCCAGTACTTC | CASSYGQETQYF
. | . | TRBJ2-7 | TRBV28 | TGTGCCAGCAGTTCCTCTCCCGAGCAGTACTTC | CASSSSPEQYF
. | . | TRBJ2-3 | TRBV27 | TGTGCCGTCGGGCAGGGAATGAGAACAGATACGCAGTATTTT | CAVGQGMRTDTQYF
few | . | TRBJ2-3 | TRBV6-1 | TGTGCCAGCAGACTACTAGCTGGGGGCACAGATACGCAGTATTTT | CASRLLAGGTDTQYF
. | TRBD2 | TRBJ2-1 | TRBV6-4 | TGTGCCAGCAGTGACGGGACTAGCGGAAACAATGAGCAGTTCTTC | CASSDGTSGNNEQFF
. | TRBD2 | TRBJ2-2 | TRBV4-1 | TGCGCCAGCAGCCAAGGCCCTGGACTAGCCGACACCGGGGAGCTGTTTTTT | CASSQGPGLADTGELFF
. | TRBD1 | TRBJ1-5 | TRBV19 | TGTGCCAGTAATTGGGACAGGGGAGGGCAGCCCCAGCATTTT | CASNWDRGGQPQHF
. | . | TRBJ1-2 | TRBV4-1 | TGCGCCAGCAGCCAAGGGATGGGGGGCCCTTATGATGGCTACACCTTC | CASSQGMGGPYDGYTF
. | . | TRBJ2-2 | TRBV2 | TGTGCCAGCAGTGAATCGGGACAAGTGAACACCGGGGAGCCGTTTTTT | CASSESGQVNTGEPFF